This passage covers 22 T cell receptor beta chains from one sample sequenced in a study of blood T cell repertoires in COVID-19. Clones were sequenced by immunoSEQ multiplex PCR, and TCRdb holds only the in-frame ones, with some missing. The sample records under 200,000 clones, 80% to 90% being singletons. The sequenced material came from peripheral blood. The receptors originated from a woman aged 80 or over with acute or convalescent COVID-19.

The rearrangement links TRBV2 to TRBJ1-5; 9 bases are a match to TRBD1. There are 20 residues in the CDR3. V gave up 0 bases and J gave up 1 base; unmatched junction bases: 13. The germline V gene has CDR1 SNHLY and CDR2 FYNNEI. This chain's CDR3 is CASSEAPYGTGWGSNQPQHF. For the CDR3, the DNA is TGTGCCAGCAGTGAAGCGCCTTACGGGACAGGGTGGGGGAGCAATCAGCCCCAGCATTTT.

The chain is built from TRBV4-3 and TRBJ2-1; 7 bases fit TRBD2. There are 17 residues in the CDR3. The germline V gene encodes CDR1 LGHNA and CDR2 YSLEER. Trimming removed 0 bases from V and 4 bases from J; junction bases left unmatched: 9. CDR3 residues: CASSQELYAAGYNEQFF. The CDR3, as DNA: TGCGCCAGCAGCCAAGAACTATACGCAGCGGGGTACAATGAGCAGTTCTTC.

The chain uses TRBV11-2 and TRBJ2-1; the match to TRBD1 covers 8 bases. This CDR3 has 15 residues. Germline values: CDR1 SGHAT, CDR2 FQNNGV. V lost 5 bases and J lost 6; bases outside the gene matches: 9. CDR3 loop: CASSGTGQVPNEQFF. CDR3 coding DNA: TGTGCCAGCAGCGGTACGGGACAGGTCCCCAATGAGCAGTTCTTC.

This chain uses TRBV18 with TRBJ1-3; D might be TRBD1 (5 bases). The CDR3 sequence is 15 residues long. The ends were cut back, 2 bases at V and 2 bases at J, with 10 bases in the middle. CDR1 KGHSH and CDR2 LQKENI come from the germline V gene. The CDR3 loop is CASSPLQEPGNTIYF. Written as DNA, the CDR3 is TGTGCCAGCTCACCATTACAGGAACCTGGAAACACCATATATTTT.

As DNA, the CDR3 is TGTGCCAGCTCGTCGGGGTGGGATCAGCCCCAGCATTTT. It yields the protein CASSSGWDQPQHF. The chain couples TRBV18 to TRBJ1-5; D gene uncertain. This CDR3 comprises 13 residues. V was trimmed by 6 bases and J by 5 bases, leaving 11 bases between them. Germline V gene lookup returns CDR1 KGHSH and CDR2 LQKENI.

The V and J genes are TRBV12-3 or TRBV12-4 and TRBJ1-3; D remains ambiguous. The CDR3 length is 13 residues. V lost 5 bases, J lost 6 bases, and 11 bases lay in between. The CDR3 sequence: CASSLGSSNTIYF. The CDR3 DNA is TGTGCCAGCAGTCTAGGGAGTTCAAACACCATATATTTT.

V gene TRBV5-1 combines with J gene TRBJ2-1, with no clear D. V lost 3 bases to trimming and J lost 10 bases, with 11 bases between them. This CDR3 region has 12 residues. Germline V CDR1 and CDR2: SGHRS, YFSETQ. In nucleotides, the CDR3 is TGCGCCAGCAGCTCCCCGTCCCCCGAGCAGTTCTTC. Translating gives CASSSPSPEQFF.

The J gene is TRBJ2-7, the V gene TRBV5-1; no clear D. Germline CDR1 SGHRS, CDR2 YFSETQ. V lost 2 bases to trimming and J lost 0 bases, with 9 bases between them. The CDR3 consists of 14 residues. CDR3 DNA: TGCGCCAGCAGCTTTGAGAGGAGCTCCTACGAGCAGTACTTC. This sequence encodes CASSFERSSYEQYF.

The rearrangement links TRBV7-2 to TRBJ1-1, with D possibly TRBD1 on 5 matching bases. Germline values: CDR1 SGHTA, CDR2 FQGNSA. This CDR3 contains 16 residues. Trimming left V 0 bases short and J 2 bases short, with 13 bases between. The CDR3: CASSLATWTTNTEAFF. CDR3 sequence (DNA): TGTGCCAGCAGCTTAGCTACTTGGACAACAAACACTGAAGCTTTCTTT. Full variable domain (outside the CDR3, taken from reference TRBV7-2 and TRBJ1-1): GAGVSQSPSNKVTEKGKDVELRCDPISGHTALYWYRQSLGQGLEFLIYFQGNSAPDKSGLPSDRFSAERTGGSVSTLTIQRTQQEDSAVYLCASSLATWTTNTEAFFGQGTRLTVV.

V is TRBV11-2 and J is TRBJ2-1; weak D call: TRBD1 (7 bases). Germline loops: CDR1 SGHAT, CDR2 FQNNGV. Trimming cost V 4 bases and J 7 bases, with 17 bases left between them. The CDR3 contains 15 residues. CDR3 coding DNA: TGTGCCAGCAGCTCAGGGGGGCAGGTAGGGAATGAGCAGTTCTTC. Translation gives CASSSGGQVGNEQFF. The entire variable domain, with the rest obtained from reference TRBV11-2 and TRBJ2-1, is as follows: EAGVAQSPRYKIIEKRQSVAFWCNPISGHATLYWYQQILGQGPKLLIQFQNNGVVDDSQLPKDRFSAERLKGVDSTLKIQPAKLEDSAVYLCASSSGGQVGNEQFFGPGTRLTVL.

CDR3 bases: TGTGCCAGCTCACCAAGGGGAGGGGTCACTGAAGCTTTCTTT. Protein: CASSPRGGVTEAFF. The chain has TRBV18 and TRBJ1-1; a possible D gene is TRBD1 (5 bases). The length of the CDR3 is 14 residues. Germline CDR1 and CDR2: KGHSH and LQKENI. V was cut by 2 bases and J by 4 bases, with 11 bases left in between.

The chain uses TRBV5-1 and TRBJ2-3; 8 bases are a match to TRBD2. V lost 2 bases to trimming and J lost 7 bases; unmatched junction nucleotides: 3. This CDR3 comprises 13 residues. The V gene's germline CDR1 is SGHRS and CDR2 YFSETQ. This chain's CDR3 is CASSLGSGNTQYF. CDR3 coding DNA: TGCGCCAGCAGCTTAGGTAGCGGGAATACGCAGTATTTT. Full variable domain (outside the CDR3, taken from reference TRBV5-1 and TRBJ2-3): KAGVTQTPRYLIKTRGQQVTLSCSPISGHRSVSWYQQTPGQGLQFLFEYFSETQRNKGNFPGRFSGRQFSNSRSEMNVSTLELGDSALYLCASSLGSGNTQYFGPGTRLTVL.

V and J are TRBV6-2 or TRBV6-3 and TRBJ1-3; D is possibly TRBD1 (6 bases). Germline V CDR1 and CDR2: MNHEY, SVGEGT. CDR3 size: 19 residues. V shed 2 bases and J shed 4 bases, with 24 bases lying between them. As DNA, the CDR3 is TGTGCCAGCAGTTACAGTTCCTCGCGCAGGGGACGGCGCGGAAACACCATATATTTT. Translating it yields CASSYSSSRRGRRGNTIYF.

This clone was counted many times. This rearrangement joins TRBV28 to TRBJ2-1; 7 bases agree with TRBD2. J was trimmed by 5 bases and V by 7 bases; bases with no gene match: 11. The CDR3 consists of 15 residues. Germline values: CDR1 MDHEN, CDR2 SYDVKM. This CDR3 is CASKLSGTPHNEQFF. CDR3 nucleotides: TGTGCCAGCAAACTAAGCGGGACTCCACACAATGAGCAGTTCTTC.

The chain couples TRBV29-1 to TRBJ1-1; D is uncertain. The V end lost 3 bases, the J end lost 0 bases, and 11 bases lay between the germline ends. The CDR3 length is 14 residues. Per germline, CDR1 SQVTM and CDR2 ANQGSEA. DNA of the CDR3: TGCAGCGTTGAGGGTGGGAGAATGAACACTGAAGCTTTCTTT. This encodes CSVEGGRMNTEAFF.

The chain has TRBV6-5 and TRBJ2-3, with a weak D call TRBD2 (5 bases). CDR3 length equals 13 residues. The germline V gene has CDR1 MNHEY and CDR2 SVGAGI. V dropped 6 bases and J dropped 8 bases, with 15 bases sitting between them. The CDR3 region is CASRPGIKGTQYF. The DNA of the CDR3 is TGTGCCAGCAGACCCGGGATAAAGGGTACGCAGTATTTT.

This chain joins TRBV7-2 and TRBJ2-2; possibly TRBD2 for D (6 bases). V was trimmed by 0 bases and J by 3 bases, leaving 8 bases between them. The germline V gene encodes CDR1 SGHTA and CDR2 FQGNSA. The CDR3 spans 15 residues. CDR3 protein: CASSLAAGHTGELFF. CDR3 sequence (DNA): TGTGCCAGCAGCTTAGCGGCGGGGCACACCGGGGAGCTGTTTTTT.

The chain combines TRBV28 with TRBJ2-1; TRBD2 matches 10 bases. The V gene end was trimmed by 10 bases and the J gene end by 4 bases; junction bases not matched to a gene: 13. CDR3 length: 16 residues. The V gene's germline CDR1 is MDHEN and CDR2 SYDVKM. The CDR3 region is CANQAGGAPSYNEQFF. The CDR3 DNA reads TGTGCCAACCAAGCGGGAGGGGCCCCATCGTACAATGAGCAGTTCTTC.

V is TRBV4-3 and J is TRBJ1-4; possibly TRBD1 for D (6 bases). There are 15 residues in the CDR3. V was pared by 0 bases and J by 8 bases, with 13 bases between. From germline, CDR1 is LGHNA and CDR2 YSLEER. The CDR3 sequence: CASSQESQGIEKLFF. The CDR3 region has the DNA TGCGCCAGCAGCCAAGAAAGCCAGGGGATAGAAAAACTGTTTTTT.

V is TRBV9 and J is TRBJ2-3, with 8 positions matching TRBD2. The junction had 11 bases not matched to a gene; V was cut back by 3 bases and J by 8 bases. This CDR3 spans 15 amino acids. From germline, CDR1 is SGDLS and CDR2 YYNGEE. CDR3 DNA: TGTGCCAGCAGCGCCTACTCTCCCGCGGGAGGTACGCAGTATTTT. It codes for CASSAYSPAGGTQYF.

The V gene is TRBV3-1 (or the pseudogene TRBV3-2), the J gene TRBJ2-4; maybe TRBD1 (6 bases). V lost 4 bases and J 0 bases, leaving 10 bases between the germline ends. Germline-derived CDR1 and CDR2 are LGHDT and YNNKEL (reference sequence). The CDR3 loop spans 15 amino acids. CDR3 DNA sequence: TGTGCCAGCAGCCTACAGGGTCTAGCCAAAAACATTCAGTACTTC. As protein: CASSLQGLAKNIQYF.

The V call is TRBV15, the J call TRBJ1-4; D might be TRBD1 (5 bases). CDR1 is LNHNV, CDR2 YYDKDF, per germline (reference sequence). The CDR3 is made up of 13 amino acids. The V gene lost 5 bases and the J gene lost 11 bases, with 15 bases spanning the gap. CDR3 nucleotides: TGTGCCACCAGCCCCAGGGTCGAGGAGAAACTGTTTTTT. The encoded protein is CATSPRVEEKLFF.